This record looks at one T cell receptor beta chain sequence and its context. A read error may produce the germline difference seen at one junction end. TCR beta VDJ combinations and CDR3 sequences were profiled from genomic DNA. TCRdb passed the reads through MiXCR, listing each CDR3 protein once. The sample records about 190,000 distinct CDR3 sequences, roughly half being singletons. The sample belongs to a study of CD8+CD57+ T cells in acquired aplastic anemia. Material: sorted CD4+, CD8+, or CD8+CD57+ T cells (not recorded which) from PBMCs. The sequence derives from a human donor in good health, serving as a control.

In nucleotides, the CDR3 is TGTGCCAGCAGCTTAAACGCAGGGGCGAACACCGGGGAGCTGTCTTGG. It is translated as CASSLNAGANTGELSW. The genes are TRBV7-3 and TRBJ2-2; D might be TRBD1 (6 bases). CDR1 and CDR2 from the germline V gene are SGHTA and FQGTGA. The CDR3 loop spans 16 amino acids.